This T cell receptor (beta chain) was captured by sequencing in a study of regulatory T cells in long-lasting Graves disease. Study at large: Those with persistent Graves' disease had received antithyroid drugs for over 5 years with positive TSH receptor antibodies.

Through Arm-PCR of CDR3 regions and iRepertoire HTBI primers, TCR beta libraries were built. TCRdb used MiXCR to reprocess the multiplex PCR reads, holding one entry per CDR3 protein. The table shows about 660,000 distinct CDR3 sequences, with approximately 29% occurring only once. The study's findings and limits: Newly diagnosed Graves' patients exceeded persistent ones in TCR diversity. Persistent cases favored TRBV28, TRBJ1-2 and TRBJ2-5.

With regard to this clonotype: The antigen is undetermined.

Regarding time point: persistent/refractory GD, antithyroid drugs over 5 years with positive TRAb. The TCR library used RNA extracted from PBMCs. As collected, the peripheral blood samples measured roughly 8.6 milliliters each and went into EDTA tubes. The germline CDR1 and CDR2 sequences are DFQATT and SNEGSKA (reference sequence). V shed 4 bases, J shed 4 bases, and the junction held 11 bases outside the gene matches. The CDR3 consists of 15 residues. The sequence was obtained from a female donor with Graves disease. This material consisted of peripheral blood mononuclear cells (PBMCs), taken when the disease was refractory, from a patient treated with antithyroid drugs. The V and J genes are TRBV20-1 and TRBJ2-7; TRBD1 agrees at 9 bases. This chain's CDR3 is CSAKFQTGGLYEQYF. The CDR3 nucleotides read TGCAGTGCTAAGTTCCAGACAGGGGGTTTGTACGAGCAGTACTTC.